This T cell receptor (beta chain) was sequenced during a study of graft-versus-host responses after intestinal transplantation. Study-wide background: Isolated intestinal, liver-intestinal, or multivisceral transplants had been given to the recipients.

The data were produced by immunoSEQ multiplex PCR, yet TCRdb's version contains in-frame clones alone and is incomplete. The sample records around 37,000 clones, roughly four fifths being singletons. Germline V gives CDR1 SGHTA, CDR2 FQGTGA. The CDR3 is 17 amino acids. Trimming removed 3 bases at V and 8 bases at J, with 25 bases between. There are a few counts of this clone. V is TRBV7-3 and J is TRBJ1-2, with D hard to call. The origin of this receptor is a human patient who received an intestinal transplant, so some T cells may come from the graft donor. The material was PBMCs, obtained roughly 1,000 days after transplant. The chain's CDR3 is CASSFTYEVPLAGGYTF. The CDR3 DNA reads TGTGCCAGCAGCTTTACCTATGAGGTACCTTTAGCGGGAGGCTACACCTTC.